This is a list of T cell receptor beta chains from one sample in a study of T cells expressing NK-cell markers. From its re-call of the 5' RACE reads, TCRdb lists each CDR3 protein once, without DNA. Its table lists 200,000 to 300,000 distinct CDR3 sequences. The sequenced material came from blood T cells: a sorted CD56 or NKG2C T cell subset, CD4+ or CD8+ T cells, or bulk PBMC T cells (not recorded which). The receptor source for this set is a man aged 18 to 30 in good health. Both conserved end residues are part of each CDR3. Fields, in order: J gene, V gene, CDR3 protein.

>TRBJ1-2|TRBV5-4
CASSRLPTGTLQDGYTF
>TRBJ2-4|TRBV20-1
CSARGPLGNIQYF
>TRBJ2-3|TRBV11-3
CASSLLRDTDTQYF
>TRBJ1-1|TRBV28
CASSSGGGGAREEAFF
>TRBJ2-4|TRBV28
CASSRGLAGGGGIQYF
>TRBJ2-7|TRBV6-1
CASSLTGAFYEQYF
>TRBJ2-7|TRBV7-8
CASSLTQAYEQYF
>TRBJ2-4|TRBV20-1
CSAQPGQGTKNIQYF
>TRBJ2-1|TRBV10-3
CAISESYDSYNEQFF
>TRBJ2-5|TRBV12-3/TRBV12-4
CASGRGGTQGETQYF
>TRBJ2-7|TRBV29-1
CSVTGTLYEQYF
>TRBJ2-2|TRBV7-8
CASSLKRFGGRNTGELFF
>TRBJ1-2|TRBV4-3
CASSQDELGGYTF
>TRBJ1-1|TRBV19
CASSIAMSNTEAFF
>TRBJ2-3|TRBV6-2/TRBV6-3
CASTLEGHTQYF
>TRBJ2-2|TRBV14
CASSRRGSQDTGELFF
>TRBJ2-5|TRBV7-9
CASSLAGVRETQYF
>TRBJ1-6|TRBV12-3/TRBV12-4
CASSLRENSPLHF
>TRBJ2-1|TRBV12-3/TRBV12-4
CASTSPGPGRPHEQFF
>TRBJ2-3|TRBV29-1
CSVSPQVTDTQYF
>TRBJ2-3|TRBV5-1
CASRRTSGSNTDTQYF
>TRBJ1-2|TRBV12-3/TRBV12-4
CASSLRAANGYTF
>TRBJ2-7|TRBV12-3/TRBV12-4
CASSLGGAGVSSYEQYF
>TRBJ2-7|TRBV9
CASSVGTGGVYEQYF
>TRBJ1-2|TRBV12-3/TRBV12-4
CASSFRDGERNGYTF
>TRBJ2-7|TRBV20-1
CSAAPGTGGPDSYEQYF
>TRBJ2-1|TRBV11-3
CASSSQIRDEQFF
>TRBJ2-7|TRBV4-2
CASSQSGDYEQYF
>TRBJ2-3|TRBV7-6
CASSLSSRDTQYF
>TRBJ2-7|TRBV10-3
CAISGQGRLDGYEQYF
>TRBJ2-1|TRBV25-1
CASSEYRGGGNEQFF
>TRBJ2-1|TRBV9
CASSVGGRAAGEQFF
>TRBJ2-5|TRBV5-1
CASSSDRRETQYF
>TRBJ1-2|TRBV5-1
CASSFAHTDGYTF
>TRBJ1-3|TRBV12-3/TRBV12-4
CASSGQGNTIYF
>TRBJ2-1|TRBV5-1
CASSPSSGGRSYNEQFF
>TRBJ1-3|TRBV19
CASSTQGSFSGNTIYF
>TRBJ1-1|TRBV6-5
CASCKERGVEAFF
>TRBJ1-2|TRBV12-5
CASGLVQGTVVYGYTF
>TRBJ2-1|TRBV4-3
CASSQDWGLAGLSYNEQFF
>TRBJ2-5|TRBV5-1
CASSLYQRAKETQYF
>TRBJ2-5|TRBV20-1
CSANRLPTSGSPETQYF
>TRBJ1-2|TRBV23-1
CASSQSVGTEDGYTF